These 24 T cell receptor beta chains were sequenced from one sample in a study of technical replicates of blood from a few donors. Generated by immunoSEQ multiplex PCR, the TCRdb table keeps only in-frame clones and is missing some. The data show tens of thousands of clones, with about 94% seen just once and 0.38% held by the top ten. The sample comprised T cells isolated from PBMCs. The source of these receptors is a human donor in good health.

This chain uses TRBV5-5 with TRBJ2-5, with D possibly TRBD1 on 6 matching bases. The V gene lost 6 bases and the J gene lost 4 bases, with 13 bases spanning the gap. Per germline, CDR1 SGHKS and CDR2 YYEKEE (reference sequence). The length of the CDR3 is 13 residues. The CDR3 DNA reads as TGTGCCAGCACCTCTGGACAGCCAGAGACCCAGTACTTC. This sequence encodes CASTSGQPETQYF.

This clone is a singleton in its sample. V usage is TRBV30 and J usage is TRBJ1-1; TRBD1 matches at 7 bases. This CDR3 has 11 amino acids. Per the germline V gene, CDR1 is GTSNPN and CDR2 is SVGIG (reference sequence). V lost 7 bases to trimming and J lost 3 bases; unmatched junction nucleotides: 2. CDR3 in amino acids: CAFDRDTEAFF. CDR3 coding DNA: TGTGCCTTTGACAGGGACACTGAAGCTTTCTTT.

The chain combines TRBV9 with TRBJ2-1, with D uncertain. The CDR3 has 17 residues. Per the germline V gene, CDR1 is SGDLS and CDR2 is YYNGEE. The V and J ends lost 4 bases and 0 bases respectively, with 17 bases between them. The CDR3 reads CASSQRSTASSYNEQFF. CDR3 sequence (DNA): TGTGCCAGCAGCCAGAGGTCGACGGCCAGCTCCTACAATGAGCAGTTCTTC.

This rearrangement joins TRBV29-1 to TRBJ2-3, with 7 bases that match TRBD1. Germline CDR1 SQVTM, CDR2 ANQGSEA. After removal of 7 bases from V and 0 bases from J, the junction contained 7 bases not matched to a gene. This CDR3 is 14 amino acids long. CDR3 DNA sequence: TGCAGCGGTTCTACAGGGGTTAGCACAGATACGCAGTATTTT. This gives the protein CSGSTGVSTDTQYF.

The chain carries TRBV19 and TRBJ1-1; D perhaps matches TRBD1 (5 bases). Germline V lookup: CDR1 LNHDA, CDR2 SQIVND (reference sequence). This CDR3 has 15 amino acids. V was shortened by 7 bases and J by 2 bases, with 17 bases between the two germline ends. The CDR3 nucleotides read TGTGCCAGTACCCGTGGGGCCACCCTCAACACTGAAGCTTTCTTT. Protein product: CASTRGATLNTEAFF.

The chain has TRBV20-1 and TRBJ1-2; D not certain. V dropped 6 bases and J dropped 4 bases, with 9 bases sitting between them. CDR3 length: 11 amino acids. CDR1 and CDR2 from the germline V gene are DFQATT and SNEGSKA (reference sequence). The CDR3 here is CSAEVGYGYTF. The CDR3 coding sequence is TGCAGTGCCGAGGTGGGCTATGGCTACACCTTC.

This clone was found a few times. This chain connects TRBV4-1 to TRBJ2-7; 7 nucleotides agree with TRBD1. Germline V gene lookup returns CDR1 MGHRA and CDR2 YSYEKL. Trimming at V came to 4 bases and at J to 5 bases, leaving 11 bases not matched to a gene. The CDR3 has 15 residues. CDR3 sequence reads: CASSRTGTAYDEQYF. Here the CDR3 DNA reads TGCGCCAGCAGCCGGACCGGGACAGCCTACGACGAGCAGTACTTC.

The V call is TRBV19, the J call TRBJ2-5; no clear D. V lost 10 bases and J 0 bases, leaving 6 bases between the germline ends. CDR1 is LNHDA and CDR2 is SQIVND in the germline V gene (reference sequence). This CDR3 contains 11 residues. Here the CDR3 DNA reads TGTGCCATTTCGTACCAAGAGACCCAGTACTTC. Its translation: CAISYQETQYF.

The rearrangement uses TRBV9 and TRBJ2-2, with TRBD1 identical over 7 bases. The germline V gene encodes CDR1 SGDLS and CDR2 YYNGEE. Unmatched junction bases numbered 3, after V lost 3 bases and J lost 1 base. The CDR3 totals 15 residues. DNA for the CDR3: TGTGCCAGCAGCGCAGGGGGTGGGAACACCGGGGAGCTGTTTTTT. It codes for CASSAGGGNTGELFF.

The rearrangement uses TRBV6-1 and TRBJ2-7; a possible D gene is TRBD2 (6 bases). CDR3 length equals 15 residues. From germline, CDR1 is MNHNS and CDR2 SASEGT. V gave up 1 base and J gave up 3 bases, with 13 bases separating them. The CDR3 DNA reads TGTGCCAGCAGTGAAGTAATTGCCGGGGGCTACGAGCAGTACTTC. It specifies CASSEVIAGGYEQYF.

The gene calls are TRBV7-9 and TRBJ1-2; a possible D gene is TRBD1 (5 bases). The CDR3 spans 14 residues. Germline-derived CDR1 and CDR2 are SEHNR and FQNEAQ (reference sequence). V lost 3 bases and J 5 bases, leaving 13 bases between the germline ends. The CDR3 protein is CASSLGQGGYGYTF. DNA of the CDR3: TGTGCCAGCAGCTTGGGGCAGGGTGGATATGGCTACACCTTC.

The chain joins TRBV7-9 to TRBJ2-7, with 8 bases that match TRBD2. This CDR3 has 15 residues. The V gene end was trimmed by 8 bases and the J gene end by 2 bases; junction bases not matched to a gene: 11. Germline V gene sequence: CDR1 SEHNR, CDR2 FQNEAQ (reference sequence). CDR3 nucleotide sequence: TGTGCCAGCTCCACCGAACTAGCGGAAACCTACGAGCAGTACTTC. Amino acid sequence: CASSTELAETYEQYF.

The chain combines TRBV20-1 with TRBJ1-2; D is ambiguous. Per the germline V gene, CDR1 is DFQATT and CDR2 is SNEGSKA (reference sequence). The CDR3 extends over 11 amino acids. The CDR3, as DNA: TGCAGCGTCCCGGGGTCGGGTGGCTACACCTTC. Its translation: CSVPGSGGYTF.

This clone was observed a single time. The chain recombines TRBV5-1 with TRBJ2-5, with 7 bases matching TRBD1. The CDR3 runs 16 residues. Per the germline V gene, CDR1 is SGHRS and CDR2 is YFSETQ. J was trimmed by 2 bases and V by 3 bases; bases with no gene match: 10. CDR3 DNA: TGCGCCAGCAGCTCATTTGAGTCAGGGGGACAAGAGACCCAGTACTTC. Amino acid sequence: CASSSFESGGQETQYF.

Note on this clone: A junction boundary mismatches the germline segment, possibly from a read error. The DNA for the CDR3 is TGTGCTAGCAGCCTCAGTATGAACACTGAAGCTTTCTTT. Its protein is CASSLSMNTEAFF. V gene TRBV7-7 combines with J gene TRBJ1-1; unclear D gene. CDR1 is SSHAT and CDR2 is FNYEAQ in the germline V gene (reference sequence). The CDR3 spans 13 residues.

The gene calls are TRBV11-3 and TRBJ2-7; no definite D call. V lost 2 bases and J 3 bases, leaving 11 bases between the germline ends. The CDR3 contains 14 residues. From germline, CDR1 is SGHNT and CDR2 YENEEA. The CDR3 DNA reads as TGTGCCAGCAGCTTAATGGTGCAGGACTACGAGCAGTACTTC. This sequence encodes CASSLMVQDYEQYF.

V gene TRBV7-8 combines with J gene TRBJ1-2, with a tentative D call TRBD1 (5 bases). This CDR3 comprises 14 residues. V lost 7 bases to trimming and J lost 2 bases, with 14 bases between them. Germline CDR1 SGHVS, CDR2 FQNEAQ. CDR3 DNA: TGTGCCAGCACGCCAAGGGGCTCCAACTATGGCTACACCTTC. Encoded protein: CASTPRGSNYGYTF.

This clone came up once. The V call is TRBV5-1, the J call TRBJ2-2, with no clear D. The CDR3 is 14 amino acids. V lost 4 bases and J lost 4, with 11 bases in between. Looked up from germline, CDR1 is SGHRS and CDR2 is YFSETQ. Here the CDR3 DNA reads TGCGCCAGCAGCAAGGCAGGTGGCACCGGGGAGCTGTTTTTT. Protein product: CASSKAGGTGELFF.

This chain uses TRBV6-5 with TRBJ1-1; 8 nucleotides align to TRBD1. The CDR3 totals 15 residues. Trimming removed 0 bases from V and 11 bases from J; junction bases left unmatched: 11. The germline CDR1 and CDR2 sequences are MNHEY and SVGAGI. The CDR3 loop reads CASSYSYRGDYDAFF. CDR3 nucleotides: TGTGCCAGCAGTTACTCCTACAGGGGGGACTACGATGCTTTCTTT.

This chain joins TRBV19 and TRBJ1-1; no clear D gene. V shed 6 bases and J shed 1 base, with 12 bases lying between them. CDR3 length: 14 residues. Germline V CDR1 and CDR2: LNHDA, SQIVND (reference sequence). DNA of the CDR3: TGTGCCAGTAGGTTTCCAGGAAAGAACACTGAAGCTTTCTTT. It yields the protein CASRFPGKNTEAFF.

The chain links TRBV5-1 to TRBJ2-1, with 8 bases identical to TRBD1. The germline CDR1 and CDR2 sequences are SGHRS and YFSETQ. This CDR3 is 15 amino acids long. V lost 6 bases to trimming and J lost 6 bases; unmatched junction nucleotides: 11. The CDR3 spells CASTSLPGTGNEQFF. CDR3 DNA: TGCGCCAGCACCTCTCTTCCCGGGACAGGCAATGAGCAGTTCTTC. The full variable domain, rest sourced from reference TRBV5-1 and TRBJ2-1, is KAGVTQTPRYLIKTRGQQVTLSCSPISGHRSVSWYQQTPGQGLQFLFEYFSETQRNKGNFPGRFSGRQFSNSRSEMNVSTLELGDSALYLCASTSLPGTGNEQFFGPGTRLTVL.

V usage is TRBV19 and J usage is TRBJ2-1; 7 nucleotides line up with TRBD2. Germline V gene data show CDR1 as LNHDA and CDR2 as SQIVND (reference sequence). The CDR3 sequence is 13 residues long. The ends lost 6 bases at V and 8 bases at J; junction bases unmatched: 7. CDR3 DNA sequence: TGTGCCAGTAGCGAGCGGGACCTCCATGAGCAGTTCTTC. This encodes CASSERDLHEQFF. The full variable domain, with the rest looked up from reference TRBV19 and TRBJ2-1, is DGGITQSPKYLFRKEGQNVTLSCEQNLNHDAMYWYRQDPGQGLRLIYYSQIVNDFQKGDIAEGYSVSREKKESFPLTVTSAQKNPTAFYLCASSERDLHEQFFGPGTRLTVL.

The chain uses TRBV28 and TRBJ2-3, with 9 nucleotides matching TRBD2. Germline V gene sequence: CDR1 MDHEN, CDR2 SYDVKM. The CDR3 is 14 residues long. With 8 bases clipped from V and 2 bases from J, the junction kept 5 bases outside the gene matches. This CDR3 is CASWTSEYTDTQYF. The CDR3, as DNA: TGTGCCAGCTGGACTAGCGAGTACACAGATACGCAGTATTTT.

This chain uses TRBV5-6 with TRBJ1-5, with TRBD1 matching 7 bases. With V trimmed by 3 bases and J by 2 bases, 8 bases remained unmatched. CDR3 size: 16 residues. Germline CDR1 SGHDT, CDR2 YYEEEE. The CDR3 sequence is CASSYYRGFGNQPQHF. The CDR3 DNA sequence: TGTGCCAGCAGCTACTACAGGGGTTTCGGCAATCAGCCCCAGCATTTT.